Listed below are T cell receptor beta chains from one sample, sequenced in a study of Ad26.COV2.S vaccination and SARS-CoV-2 variants. Measured with immunoSEQ multiplex PCR; TCRdb has only the in-frame clones, and not every one. Among about 350,000 clones, just over 90% were seen once, and the ten largest hold 3.9%. The source material was peripheral blood, sampled after recovery from COVID-19. These receptors all come from a human donor who had recovered from COVID-19. Each CDR3 is given with its conserved first and last residue. The D gene is left open where the match is weak. Clone sizes are given selectively: once, few, many, or a class where the clone is expanded.

>TRBJ2-7|NA|TRBV7-6|NA
CASSLAPGTDSYEQYF
TGTGCCAGCAGCTTAGCCCCCGGGACGGATTCCTACGAGCAGTACTTC
>TRBJ2-7|NA|TRBV11-2|TRBD2
CASSVAGAYEQYF
TGTGCCAGCAGCGTAGCGGGCGCCTACGAGCAGTACTTC
>TRBJ2-3|NA|TRBV4-1|NA
CASSQTTGNTQYF
TGCGCCAGCAGCCAAACTACTGGAAATACGCAGTATTTT
>TRBJ2-3|NA|TRBV5-6|NA
CASSFGPTSTDTQYF
TGTGCCAGCAGCTTTGGGCCTACTAGCACAGATACGCAGTATTTT
>TRBJ1-2|once|TRBV20-1|TRBD1
CSASSGTGEADYGYTF
TGCAGTGCTAGTTCCGGGACAGGGGAGGCGGACTATGGCTACACCTTC
>TRBJ1-5|NA|TRBV7-2|NA
CASSLDTSVNQPQHF
TGTGCCAGCAGCTTAGACACCTCCGTTAATCAGCCCCAGCATTTT
>TRBJ1-1|once|TRBV18|NA
CASSPPRQGLEAFF
TGTGCCAGCTCACCACCGCGGCAGGGGTTAGAAGCTTTCTTT
>TRBJ2-3|NA|TRBV6-2/TRBV6-3|TRBD2
CASSNSGGADTQYF
TGTGCCAGCAGTAATAGCGGGGGCGCAGATACGCAGTATTTT
>TRBJ2-3|NA|TRBV10-1|TRBD2
CASSEPGWGTSGLTTQYF
TGCGCCAGCAGTGAGCCCGGGTGGGGGACTAGCGGTCTTACGACGCAGTATTTT
>TRBJ2-1|NA|TRBV10-2|NA
CASSEGTHFYEQFF
TGCGCCAGCAGTGAGGGAACTCACTTCTATGAGCAGTTCTTC
>TRBJ2-1|NA|TRBV11-3|TRBD2
CASSSRAGGKYNEQFF
TGTGCCAGCAGCTCCCGAGCGGGGGGCAAATACAATGAGCAGTTCTTC
>TRBJ2-1|NA|TRBV5-1|TRBD2
CASSLPAGGANEQFF
TGCGCCAGCAGCTTACCCGCGGGGGGGGCAAATGAGCAGTTCTTC
>TRBJ1-1|NA|TRBV6-5|NA
CASEGLNTEAFF
TGTGCCAGCGAGGGTCTGAACACTGAAGCTTTCTTT
>TRBJ2-1|NA|TRBV2|NA
CASRTGLWDGEQFF
TGTGCCAGCAGAACGGGACTTTGGGATGGGGAGCAGTTCTTC
>TRBJ2-3|NA|TRBV5-8|TRBD1
CASSFSGGGTDTQYF
TGTGCCAGCAGCTTTTCAGGGGGAGGCACAGATACGCAGTATTTT
>TRBJ1-6|NA|TRBV3-1/TRBV3-2|NA
CASSQWGGGFSLHF
TGTGCCAGCAGCCAATGGGGGGGCGGGTTTTCCCTCCACTTT
>TRBJ1-2|NA|TRBV6-5|TRBD1
CASSLTGPNYGYTF
TGTGCCAGCAGTTTGACAGGGCCTAACTATGGCTACACCTTC
>TRBJ1-1|NA|TRBV29-1|NA
CSVGGKLRTEAFF
TGCAGCGTTGGAGGGAAACTAAGGACTGAAGCTTTCTTT
>TRBJ2-2|NA|TRBV7-2|NA
CASSRGLSNTGELFF
TGTGCCAGCAGCCGGGGACTTTCGAACACCGGGGAGCTGTTTTTT
>TRBJ1-1|NA|TRBV5-4|NA
CASRDVGAGGTEAFF
TGTGCCAGCAGAGATGTGGGGGCGGGGGGCACTGAAGCTTTCTTT
>TRBJ1-3|NA|TRBV23-1|NA
CASSPEAGPSGNTIYF
TGCGCCAGCAGTCCTGAGGCGGGCCCCTCTGGAAACACCATATATTTT
>TRBJ2-7|NA|TRBV11-2|NA
CASSSALNISSYEQYF
TGTGCCAGCAGCTCCGCTCTTAACATATCCTCCTACGAGCAGTACTTC
>TRBJ1-6|NA|TRBV14|NA
CASSQGRVSNSPLHF
TGTGCCAGCAGCCAAGGCAGGGTTTCGAATTCACCCCTCCACTTT
>TRBJ1-1|NA|TRBV6-5|NA
CASSASQMNTEAFF
TGTGCCAGCAGCGCCAGCCAAATGAACACTGAAGCTTTCTTT
>TRBJ1-2|NA|TRBV5-1|NA
CASSLTRVQGGYGYTF
TGCGCCAGCAGCCTCACACGCGTACAGGGAGGCTATGGCTACACCTTC
>TRBJ2-5|NA|TRBV5-4|NA
CASSYQETQYF
TGTGCCAGCAGTTACCAAGAGACCCAGTACTTC
>TRBJ1-1|NA|TRBV18|TRBD1
CASSEGQGGSTEAFF
TGTGCCAGCTCAGAAGGACAGGGAGGAAGCACTGAAGCTTTCTTT
>TRBJ1-1|NA|TRBV12-3/TRBV12-4|NA
CASSFRKNTEAFF
TGTGCCAGCAGTTTTAGAAAGAACACTGAAGCTTTCTTT
>TRBJ1-3|few|TRBV4-3|NA
CASSQDKGHLGNTIYF
TGCGCCAGCAGCCAAGATAAGGGGCATTTGGGAAACACCATATATTTT
>TRBJ1-2|NA|TRBV5-1|NA
CASSPRTAPSYGYTF
TGCGCCAGCAGCCCGCGGACAGCCCCGTCTTATGGCTACACCTTC
>TRBJ2-3|NA|TRBV5-1|TRBD2
CASSLAGTSGGANTDTQYF
TGCGCCAGCAGCTTGGCCGGGACTAGCGGGGGGGCAAACACAGATACGCAGTATTTT
>TRBJ1-1|NA|TRBV25-1|NA
CASIRGSGTEAFF
TGTGCCAGCATACGGGGATCGGGGACTGAAGCTTTCTTT
>TRBJ1-1|NA|TRBV9|NA
CASSVGQQENTEAFF
TGTGCCAGCAGCGTAGGTCAACAGGAGAACACTGAAGCTTTCTTT
>TRBJ1-3|NA|TRBV5-4|TRBD1
CASSPGGTGGNTIYF
TGTGCCAGCAGTCCTGGGGGGACAGGGGGAAACACCATATATTTT
>TRBJ1-5|NA|TRBV3-1/TRBV3-2|NA
CASSHSIKTQPQHF
TGTGCCAGCAGCCACAGTATAAAAACTCAGCCCCAGCATTTT
>TRBJ1-2|NA|TRBV19|TRBD1
CASRAGTGGDYGYTF
TGTGCCAGTCGGGCCGGGACAGGGGGCGACTATGGCTACACCTTC
>TRBJ2-1|NA|TRBV27|TRBD2
CASSAAGGYYNEQFF
TGTGCCAGCAGTGCCGCGGGGGGTTACTACAATGAGCAGTTCTTC
>TRBJ1-5|NA|TRBV6-5|TRBD1
CASSSGGQGESQPQHF
TGTGCCAGCAGTTCCGGGGGACAGGGAGAATCTCAGCCCCAGCATTTT
>TRBJ2-5|NA|TRBV29-1|NA
CSVEGFGLQQETQYF
TGCAGCGTTGAAGGGTTTGGGTTACAGCAAGAGACCCAGTACTTC
>TRBJ1-1|NA|TRBV7-9|NA
CASSFNLGATNTEAFF
TGTGCCAGCAGCTTCAATCTGGGGGCTACGAACACTGAAGCTTTCTTT
>TRBJ2-2|NA|TRBV9|TRBD2
CASSAPGGTNTGELFF
TGTGCCAGCAGCGCACCGGGGGGTACGAACACCGGGGAGCTGTTTTTT
>TRBJ1-5|NA|TRBV7-8|TRBD1
CASSRTGTGDQPQHF
TGTGCCAGCAGTAGGACCGGGACAGGAGATCAGCCCCAGCATTTT
>TRBJ1-2|NA|TRBV6-5|NA
CASSYSKANYGYTF
TGTGCCAGCAGTTACTCAAAGGCTAACTATGGCTACACCTTC
>TRBJ2-3|NA|TRBV10-3|TRBD2
CAISGTSGASTDTQYF
TGTGCCATCAGTGGGACTAGCGGGGCTAGCACAGATACGCAGTATTTT
>TRBJ2-7|once|TRBV4-1|NA
CASSPRGVGPYEQYF
TGCGCCAGCAGCCCCCGGGGAGTGGGTCCCTACGAGCAGTACTTC
>TRBJ1-5|once|TRBV18|NA
CASSPSENQPQHF
TGTGCCAGCTCACCCTCTGAAAATCAGCCCCAGCATTTT